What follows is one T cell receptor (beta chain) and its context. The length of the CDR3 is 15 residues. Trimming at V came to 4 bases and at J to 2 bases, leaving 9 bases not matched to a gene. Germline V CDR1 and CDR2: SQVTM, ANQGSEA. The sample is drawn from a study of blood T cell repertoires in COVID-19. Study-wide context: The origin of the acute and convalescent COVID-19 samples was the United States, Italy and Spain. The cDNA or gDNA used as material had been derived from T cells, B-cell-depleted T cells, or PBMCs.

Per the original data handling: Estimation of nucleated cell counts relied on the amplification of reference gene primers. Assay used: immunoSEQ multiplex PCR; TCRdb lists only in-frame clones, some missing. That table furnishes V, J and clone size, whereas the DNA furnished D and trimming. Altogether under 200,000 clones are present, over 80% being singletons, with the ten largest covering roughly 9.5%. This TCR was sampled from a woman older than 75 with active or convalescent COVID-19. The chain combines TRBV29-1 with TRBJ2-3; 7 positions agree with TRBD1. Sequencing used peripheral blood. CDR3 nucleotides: TGCAGCGTTGGGGGGCAGGGGGATCACACAGATACGCAGTATTTT. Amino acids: CSVGGQGDHTDTQYF.